This entry features one T cell receptor (beta chain) sequence. Repertoires were generated with immunoSEQ multiplex PCR, while TCRdb's copy carries only in-frame clones and drops some. The sample comprises approximately 170,000 clones, approximately 93% of which are singletons, and less than 2% rests with the top ten. The data derive from a study of blood T cell repertoires in COVID-19. The sample consisted of peripheral blood. This receptor was taken from a woman aged 55 to 70 with COVID-19, enrolled during active disease.

The CDR3, as DNA: TGTGCCAGCAGCAGGCAGGCAGGGGGTTATAGCAATCAGCCCCAGCATTTT. This codes for CASSRQAGGYSNQPQHF. The chain employs TRBV13 and TRBJ1-5, with TRBD1 matching 7 bases. Trimming took 5 bases from V and 0 from J; bases not matched to a gene: 10. The length of the CDR3 is 17 residues. Per germline, CDR1 PRHDT and CDR2 FYEKMQ (reference sequence).